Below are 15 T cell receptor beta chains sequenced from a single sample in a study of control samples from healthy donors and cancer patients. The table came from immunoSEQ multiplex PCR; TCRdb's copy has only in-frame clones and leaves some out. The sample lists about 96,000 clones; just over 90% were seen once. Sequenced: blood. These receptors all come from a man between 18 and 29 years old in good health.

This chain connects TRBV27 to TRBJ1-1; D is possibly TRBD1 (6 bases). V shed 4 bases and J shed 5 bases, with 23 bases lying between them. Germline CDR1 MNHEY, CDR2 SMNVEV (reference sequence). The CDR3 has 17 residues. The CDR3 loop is CASSSITGTTPNTEAFF. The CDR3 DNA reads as TGTGCCAGCAGTTCAATTACCGGGACAACTCCAAATACTGAAGCTTTCTTT.

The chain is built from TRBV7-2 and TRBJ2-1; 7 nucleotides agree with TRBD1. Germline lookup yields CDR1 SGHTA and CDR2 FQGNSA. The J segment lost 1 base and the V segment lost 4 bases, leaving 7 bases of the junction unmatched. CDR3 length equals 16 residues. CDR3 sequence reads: CASSSQTGKSYNEQFF. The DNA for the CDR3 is TGTGCCAGCAGCTCCCAGACAGGGAAGTCCTACAATGAGCAGTTCTTC.

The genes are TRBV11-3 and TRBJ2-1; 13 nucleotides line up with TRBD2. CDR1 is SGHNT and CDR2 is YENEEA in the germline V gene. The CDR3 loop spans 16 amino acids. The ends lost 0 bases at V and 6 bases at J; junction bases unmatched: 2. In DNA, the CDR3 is TGTGCCAGCAGCTTAGAGGGGACTAGCGGGATCAATGAGCAGTTCTTC. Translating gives CASSLEGTSGINEQFF.

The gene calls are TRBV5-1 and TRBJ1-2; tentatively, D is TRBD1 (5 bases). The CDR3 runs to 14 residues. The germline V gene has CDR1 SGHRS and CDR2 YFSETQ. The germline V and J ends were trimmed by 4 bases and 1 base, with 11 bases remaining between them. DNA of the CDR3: TGCGCCAGCAGCCCCGGGGACTTTAACTATGGCTACACCTTC. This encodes CASSPGDFNYGYTF.

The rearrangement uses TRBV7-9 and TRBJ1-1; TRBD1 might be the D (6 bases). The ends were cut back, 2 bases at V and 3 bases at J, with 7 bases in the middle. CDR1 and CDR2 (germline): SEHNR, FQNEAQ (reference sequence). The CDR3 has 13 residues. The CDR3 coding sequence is TGTGCCAGCAGCTTACAGGGGTACACTGAAGCTTTCTTT. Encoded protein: CASSLQGYTEAFF.

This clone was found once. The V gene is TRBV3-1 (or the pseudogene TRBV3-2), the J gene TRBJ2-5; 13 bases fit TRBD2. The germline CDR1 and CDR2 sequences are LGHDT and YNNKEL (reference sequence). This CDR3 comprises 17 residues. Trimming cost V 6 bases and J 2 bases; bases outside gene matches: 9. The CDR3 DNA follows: TGTGCCAGCAGTCTCACCACTAGCGGGGGGGCACAAGAGACCCAGTACTTC. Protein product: CASSLTTSGGAQETQYF.

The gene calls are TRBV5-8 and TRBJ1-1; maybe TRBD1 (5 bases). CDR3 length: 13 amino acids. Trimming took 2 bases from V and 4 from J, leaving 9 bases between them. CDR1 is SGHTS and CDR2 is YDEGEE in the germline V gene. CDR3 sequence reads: CASSFGGGTEAFF. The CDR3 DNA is TGTGCCAGCAGCTTTGGGGGAGGCACTGAAGCTTTCTTT.

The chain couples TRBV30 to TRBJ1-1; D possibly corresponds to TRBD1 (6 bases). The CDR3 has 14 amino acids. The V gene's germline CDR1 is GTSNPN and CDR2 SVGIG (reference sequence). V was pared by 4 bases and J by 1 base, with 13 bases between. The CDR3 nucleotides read TGTGCCTGGACTTGGGGACACTCGAACACTGAAGCTTTCTTT. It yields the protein CAWTWGHSNTEAFF.

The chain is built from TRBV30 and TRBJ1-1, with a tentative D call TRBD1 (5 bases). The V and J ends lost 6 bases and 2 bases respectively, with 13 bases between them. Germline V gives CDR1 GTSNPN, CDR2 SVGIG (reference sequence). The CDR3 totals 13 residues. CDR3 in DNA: TGTGCCTGCCGGCGCCAGGGTAACACTGAAGCTTTCTTT. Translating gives CACRRQGNTEAFF.

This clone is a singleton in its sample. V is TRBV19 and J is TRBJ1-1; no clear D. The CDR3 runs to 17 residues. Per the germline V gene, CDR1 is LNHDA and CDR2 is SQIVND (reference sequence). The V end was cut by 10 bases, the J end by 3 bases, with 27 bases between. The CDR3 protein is CATSQTPGLRVDTEAFF. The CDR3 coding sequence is TGTGCCACCTCTCAAACCCCGGGCCTAAGGGTGGACACTGAAGCTTTCTTT. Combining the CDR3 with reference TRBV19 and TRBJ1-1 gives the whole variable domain DGGITQSPKYLFRKEGQNVTLSCEQNLNHDAMYWYRQDPGQGLRLIYYSQIVNDFQKGDIAEGYSVSREKKESFPLTVTSAQKNPTAFYLCATSQTPGLRVDTEAFFGQGTRLTVV.

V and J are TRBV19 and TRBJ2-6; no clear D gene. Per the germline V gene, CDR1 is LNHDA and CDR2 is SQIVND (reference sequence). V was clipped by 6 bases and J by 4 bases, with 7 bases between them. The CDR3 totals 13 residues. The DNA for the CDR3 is TGTGCCAGTAGGACGAACGGGGCCAACGTCCTGACTTTC. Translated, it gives CASRTNGANVLTF.

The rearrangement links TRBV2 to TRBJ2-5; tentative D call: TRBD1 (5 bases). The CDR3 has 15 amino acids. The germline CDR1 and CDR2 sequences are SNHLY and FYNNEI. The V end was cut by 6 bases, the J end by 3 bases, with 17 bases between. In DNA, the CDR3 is TGTGCCAGCAGGGGTCGATCCTTAGGGGAAGAGACCCAGTACTTC. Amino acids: CASRGRSLGEETQYF. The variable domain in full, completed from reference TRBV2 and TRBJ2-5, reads EPEVTQTPSHQVTQMGQEVILRCVPISNHLYFYWYRQILGQKVEFLVSFYNNEISEKSEIFDDQFSVERPDGSNFTLKIRSTKLEDSAMYFCASRGRSLGEETQYFGPGTRLLVL.

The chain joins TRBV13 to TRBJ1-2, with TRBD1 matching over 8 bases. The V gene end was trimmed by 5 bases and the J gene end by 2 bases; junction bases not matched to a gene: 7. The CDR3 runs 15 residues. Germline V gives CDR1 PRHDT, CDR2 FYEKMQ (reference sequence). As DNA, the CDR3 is TGTGCCAGCAGCGTGTACAGGGGGAGCAACTATGGCTACACCTTC. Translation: CASSVYRGSNYGYTF.

The CDR3 spells CASSPGGIGYTEAFF. As DNA, the CDR3 is TGTGCCAGCTCTCCTGGGGGCATCGGGTACACTGAAGCTTTCTTT. V and J are TRBV27 and TRBJ1-1; D might be TRBD1 (6 bases). CDR1 MNHEY and CDR2 SMNVEV come from the germline V gene (reference sequence). V lost 8 bases and J lost 3, with 19 bases in between. The CDR3 runs to 15 residues.

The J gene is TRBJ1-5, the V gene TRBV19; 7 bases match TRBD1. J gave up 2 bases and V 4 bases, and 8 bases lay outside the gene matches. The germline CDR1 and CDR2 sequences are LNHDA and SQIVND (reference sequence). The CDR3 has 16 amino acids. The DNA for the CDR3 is TGTGCCAGTAGTAGGAACAGGGGTGAGGGCAATCAGCCCCAGCATTTT. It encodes CASSRNRGEGNQPQHF.